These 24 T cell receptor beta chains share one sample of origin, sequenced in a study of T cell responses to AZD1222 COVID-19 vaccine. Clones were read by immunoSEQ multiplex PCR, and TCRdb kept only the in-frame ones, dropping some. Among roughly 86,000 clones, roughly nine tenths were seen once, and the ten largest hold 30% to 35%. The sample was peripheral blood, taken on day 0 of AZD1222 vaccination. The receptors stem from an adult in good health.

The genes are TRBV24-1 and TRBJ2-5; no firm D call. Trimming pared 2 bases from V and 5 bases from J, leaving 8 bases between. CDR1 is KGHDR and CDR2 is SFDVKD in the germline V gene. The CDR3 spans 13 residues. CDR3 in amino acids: CATSDYNGETQYF. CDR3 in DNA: TGTGCCACCAGTGATTATAACGGGGAGACCCAGTACTTC.

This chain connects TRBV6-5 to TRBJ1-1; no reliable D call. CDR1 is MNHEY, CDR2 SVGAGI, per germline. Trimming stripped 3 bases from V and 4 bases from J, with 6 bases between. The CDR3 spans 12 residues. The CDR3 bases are TGTGCCAGCAGTTATATTCCCACTGAAGCTTTCTTT. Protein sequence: CASSYIPTEAFF.

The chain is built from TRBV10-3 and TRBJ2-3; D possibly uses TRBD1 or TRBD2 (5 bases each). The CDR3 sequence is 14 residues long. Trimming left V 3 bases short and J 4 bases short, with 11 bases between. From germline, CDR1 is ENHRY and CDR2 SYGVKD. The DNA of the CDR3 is TGTGCCATCAGTGAAATATTGGGGGCAGATACGCAGTATTTT. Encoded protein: CAISEILGADTQYF.

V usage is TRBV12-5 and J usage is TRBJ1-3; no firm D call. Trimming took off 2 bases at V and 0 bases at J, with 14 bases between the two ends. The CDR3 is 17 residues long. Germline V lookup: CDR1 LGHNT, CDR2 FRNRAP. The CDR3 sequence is CASGLPTWVSSGNTIYF. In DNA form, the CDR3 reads TGTGCTAGTGGTTTGCCAACGTGGGTTAGCTCTGGAAACACCATATATTTT.

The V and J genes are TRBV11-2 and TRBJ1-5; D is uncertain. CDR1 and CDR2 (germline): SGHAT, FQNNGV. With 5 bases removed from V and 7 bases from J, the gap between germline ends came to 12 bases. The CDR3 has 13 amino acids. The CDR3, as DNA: TGTGCCAGCAGCCGACGAGAAGGGCAGCCCCAGCATTTT. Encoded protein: CASSRREGQPQHF.

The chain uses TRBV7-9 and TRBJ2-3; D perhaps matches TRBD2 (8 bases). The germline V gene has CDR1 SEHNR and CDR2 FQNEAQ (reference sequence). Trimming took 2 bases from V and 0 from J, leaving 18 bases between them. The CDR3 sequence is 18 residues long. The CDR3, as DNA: TGTGCCAGCAGCTTAAGAGGGGGCCAGCGGGGGAGCACAGATACGCAGTATTTT. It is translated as CASSLRGGQRGSTDTQYF.

This chain's CDR3 is CASSFSRDRNGYTF. The CDR3, as DNA: TGCGCCAGCAGCTTTAGCAGGGATAGGAATGGCTACACCTTC. V gene TRBV5-1 combines with J gene TRBJ1-2; perhaps TRBD1 as D (5 bases). In germline, CDR1 is SGHRS, CDR2 YFSETQ. This CDR3 is 14 amino acids long. The V gene lost 2 bases and the J gene lost 6 bases, with 14 bases spanning the gap.

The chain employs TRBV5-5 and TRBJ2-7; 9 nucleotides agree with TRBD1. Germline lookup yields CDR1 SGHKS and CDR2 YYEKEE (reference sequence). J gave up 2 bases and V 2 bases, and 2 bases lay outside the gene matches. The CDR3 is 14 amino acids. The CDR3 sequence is CASSLDRGAYEQYF. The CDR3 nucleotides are TGTGCCAGCAGCTTAGACAGGGGGGCCTACGAGCAGTACTTC.

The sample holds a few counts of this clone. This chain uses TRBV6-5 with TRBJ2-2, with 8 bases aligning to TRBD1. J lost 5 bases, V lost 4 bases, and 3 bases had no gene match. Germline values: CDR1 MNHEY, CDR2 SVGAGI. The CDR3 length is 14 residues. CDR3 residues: CASSFTGGTGELFF. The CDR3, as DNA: TGTGCCAGCAGTTTTACAGGGGGGACCGGGGAGCTGTTTTTT.

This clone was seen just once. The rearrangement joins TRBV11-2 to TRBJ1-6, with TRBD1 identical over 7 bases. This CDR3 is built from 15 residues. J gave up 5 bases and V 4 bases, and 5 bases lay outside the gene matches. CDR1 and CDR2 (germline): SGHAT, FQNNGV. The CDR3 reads CASSSRDSHNSPLHF. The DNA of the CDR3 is TGTGCCAGCAGCTCCCGGGACAGCCATAATTCACCCCTCCACTTT. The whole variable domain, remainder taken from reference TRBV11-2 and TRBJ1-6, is EAGVAQSPRYKIIEKRQSVAFWCNPISGHATLYWYQQILGQGPKLLIQFQNNGVVDDSQLPKDRFSAERLKGVDSTLKIQPAKLEDSAVYLCASSSRDSHNSPLHFGNGTRLTVT.

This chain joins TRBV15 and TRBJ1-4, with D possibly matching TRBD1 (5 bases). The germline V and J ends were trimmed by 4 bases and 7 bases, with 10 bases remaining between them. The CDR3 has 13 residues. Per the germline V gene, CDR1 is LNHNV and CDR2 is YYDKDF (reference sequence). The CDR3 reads CATSKGPSEKLFF. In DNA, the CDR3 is TGTGCCACCAGCAAGGGGCCTAGTGAAAAACTGTTTTTT.

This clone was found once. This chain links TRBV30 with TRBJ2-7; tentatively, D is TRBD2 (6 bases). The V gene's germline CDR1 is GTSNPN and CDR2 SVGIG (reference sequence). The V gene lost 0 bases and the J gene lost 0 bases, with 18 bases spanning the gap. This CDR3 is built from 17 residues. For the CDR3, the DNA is TGTGCCTGGAGTGTGTTACTAGCTACGTGGAGCTCCTACGAGCAGTACTTC. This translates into CAWSVLLATWSSYEQYF.

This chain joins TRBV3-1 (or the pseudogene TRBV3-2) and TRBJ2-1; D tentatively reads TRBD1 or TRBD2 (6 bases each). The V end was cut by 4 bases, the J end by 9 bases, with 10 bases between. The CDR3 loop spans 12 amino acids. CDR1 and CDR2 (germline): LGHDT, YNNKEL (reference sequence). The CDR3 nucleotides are TGTGCCAGCAGCCCACAGGGAGGTGAGCAGTTCTTC. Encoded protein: CASSPQGGEQFF.

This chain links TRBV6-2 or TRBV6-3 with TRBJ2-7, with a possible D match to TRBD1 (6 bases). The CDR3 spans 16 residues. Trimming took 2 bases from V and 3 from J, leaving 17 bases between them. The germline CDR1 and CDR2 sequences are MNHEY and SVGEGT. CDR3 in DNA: TGTGCCAGCAGTTACCTGGGGGCGACCAACCTCTACGAGCAGTACTTC. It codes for CASSYLGATNLYEQYF.

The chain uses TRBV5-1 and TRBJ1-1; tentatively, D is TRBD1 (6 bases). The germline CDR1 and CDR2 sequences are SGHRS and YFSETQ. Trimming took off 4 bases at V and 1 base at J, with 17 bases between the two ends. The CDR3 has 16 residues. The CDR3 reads CASSQTTGPANTEAFF. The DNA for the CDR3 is TGCGCCAGCAGCCAAACAACAGGGCCGGCGAACACTGAAGCTTTCTTT. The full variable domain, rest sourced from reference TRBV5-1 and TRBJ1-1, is KAGVTQTPRYLIKTRGQQVTLSCSPISGHRSVSWYQQTPGQGLQFLFEYFSETQRNKGNFPGRFSGRQFSNSRSEMNVSTLELGDSALYLCASSQTTGPANTEAFFGQGTRLTVV.

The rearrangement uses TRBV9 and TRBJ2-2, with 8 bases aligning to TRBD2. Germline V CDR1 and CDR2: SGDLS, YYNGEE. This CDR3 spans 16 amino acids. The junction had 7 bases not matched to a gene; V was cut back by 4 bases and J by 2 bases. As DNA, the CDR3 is TGTGCCAGCAGCCCCCGGGGGGGAGTTAACACCGGGGAGCTGTTTTTT. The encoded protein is CASSPRGGVNTGELFF.

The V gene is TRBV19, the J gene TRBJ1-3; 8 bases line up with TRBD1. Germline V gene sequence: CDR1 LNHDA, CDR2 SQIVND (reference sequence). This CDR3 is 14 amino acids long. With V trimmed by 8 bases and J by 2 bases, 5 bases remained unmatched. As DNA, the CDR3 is TGTGCCAGTTGTGACAGGGGCACTGGAAACACCATATATTTT. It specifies CASCDRGTGNTIYF.

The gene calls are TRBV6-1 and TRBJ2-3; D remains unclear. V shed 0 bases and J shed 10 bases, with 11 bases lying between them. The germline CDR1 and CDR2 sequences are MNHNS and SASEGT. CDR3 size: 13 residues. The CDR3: CASSEAYYDPQYF. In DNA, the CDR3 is TGTGCCAGCAGTGAAGCTTACTATGACCCGCAGTATTTT.

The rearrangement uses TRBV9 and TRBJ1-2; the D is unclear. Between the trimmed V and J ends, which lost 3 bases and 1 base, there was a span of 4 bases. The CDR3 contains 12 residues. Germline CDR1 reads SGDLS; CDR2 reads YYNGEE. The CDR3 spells CASSGDNYGYTF. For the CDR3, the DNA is TGTGCCAGCAGCGGGGATAACTATGGCTACACCTTC. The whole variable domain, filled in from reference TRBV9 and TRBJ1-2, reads DSGVTQTPKHLITATGQRVTLRCSPRSGDLSVYWYQQSLDQGLQFLIQYYNGEERAKGNILERFSAQQFPDLHSELNLSSLELGDSALYFCASSGDNYGYTFGSGTRLTVV.

The CDR3 DNA is TGTGCCAGCAGTGCAGGACAGGGGGCGGTTGGCTACACCTTC. The encoded protein is CASSAGQGAVGYTF. V is TRBV2 and J is TRBJ1-2, with TRBD1 matching over 11 bases. Germline V gives CDR1 SNHLY, CDR2 FYNNEI. The CDR3 is 14 amino acids. Trimming removed 4 bases from V and 7 bases from J; junction bases left unmatched: 5.

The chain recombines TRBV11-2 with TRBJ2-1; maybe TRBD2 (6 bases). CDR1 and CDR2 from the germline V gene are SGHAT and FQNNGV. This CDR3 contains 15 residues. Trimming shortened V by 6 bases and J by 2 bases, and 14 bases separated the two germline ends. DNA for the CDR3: TGTGCCAGCAGAGGAGGAGGGACGACCTACAATGAGCAGTTCTTC. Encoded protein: CASRGGGTTYNEQFF.

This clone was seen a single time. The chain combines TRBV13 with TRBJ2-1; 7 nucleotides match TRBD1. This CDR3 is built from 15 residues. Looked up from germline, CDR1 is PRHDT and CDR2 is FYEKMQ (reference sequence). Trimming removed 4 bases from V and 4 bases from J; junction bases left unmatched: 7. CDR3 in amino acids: CASSSRQGNYNEQFF. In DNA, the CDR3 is TGTGCCAGCAGCTCCCGACAGGGAAATTACAATGAGCAGTTCTTC.

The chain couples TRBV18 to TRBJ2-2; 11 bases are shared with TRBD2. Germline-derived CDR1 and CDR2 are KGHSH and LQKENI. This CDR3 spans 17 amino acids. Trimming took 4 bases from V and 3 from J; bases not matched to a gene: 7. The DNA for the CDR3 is TGTGCCAGCTCACGCACTCAACTAGCGGGAGACACCGGGGAGCTGTTTTTT. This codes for CASSRTQLAGDTGELFF.

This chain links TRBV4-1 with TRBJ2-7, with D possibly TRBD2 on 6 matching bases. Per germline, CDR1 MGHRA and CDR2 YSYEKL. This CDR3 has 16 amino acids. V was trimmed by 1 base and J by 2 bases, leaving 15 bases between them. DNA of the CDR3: TGCGCCAGCAGCCAAGGGCGGGGCCTAACTACCTACGAGCAGTACTTC. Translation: CASSQGRGLTTYEQYF.